These T cell receptor beta chains were read from a single sample in a study of T-cell memory formation after mild COVID-19. From the 5' RACE reads, TCRdb called clonotypes with MiXCR, one entry per CDR3 protein. Among 550,000 to 700,000 distinct CDR3 sequences listed, roughly 18% were seen once. The specimen was PBMCs or a T cell subset sorted from them (not recorded which). These receptor sequences come from an adult woman who had mild COVID-19 (a few samples of this study predate the infection). Cell type and time point are not known. Each CDR3 is given with its conserved first and last residue. Each record gives: D gene, J gene, clone size, V gene, CDR3 DNA, CDR3 protein. The D gene is left open where the match is weak. Size tells how often a clone was seen (once, few, many) or the class of an expanded clone, and some rows leave it out.

TRBD2,TRBJ2-3,few,TRBV29-1,TGCAGCGCTAGACTAGCGAGGGGCACAGATACGCAGTATTTT,CSARLARGTDTQYF
TRBD1,TRBJ2-2,-,TRBV9,TGTGCCAGCACCGGACAGGGGGACGCGGGCACCGGGGAGCTGTTTTTT,CASTGQGDAGTGELFF
TRBD1,TRBJ2-1,few,TRBV12-3/TRBV12-4,TGTGCCAGCAACAGGGGGTCCTACAATGAGCAGTTCTTC,CASNRGSYNEQFF
TRBD2,TRBJ2-2,many,TRBV7-8,TGTGCCAGCAGCCTTGGACTAGAGGGCACCGGGGAGCTGTTTTTT,CASSLGLEGTGELFF
-,TRBJ2-7,-,TRBV6-5,TGTGCCAGCAGTTACGGGATATCCTACGAGCAGTACTTC,CASSYGISYEQYF
TRBD1,TRBJ1-2,many,TRBV5-1,TGTGCCAGCAGTCCCGGGACAGGGATCTATGGCTACACCTTC,CASSPGTGIYGYTF
TRBD1,TRBJ2-7,-,TRBV4-2,TGTGCCAGCAGCCAAGACGAGGGGGCACATACCAGCTACGAGCAGTACTTC,CASSQDEGAHTSYEQYF
-,TRBJ2-1,few,TRBV7-2,TGTGCCAGCAGCTTCGGCGCTCATGAGCAGTTCTTC,CASSFGAHEQFF
TRBD2,TRBJ2-7,-,TRBV28,TGTGCCAGCAGTTTAATCGCGGGAGGGCCGGGTGAGCAGTACTTC,CASSLIAGGPGEQYF
-,TRBJ1-5,-,TRBV12-5,TGTGCTAGTGGTCACGGAGGCAATCAGCCCCAGCATTTT,CASGHGGNQPQHF
TRBD2,TRBJ2-1,few,TRBV18,TGTGCCAGCTCACCACCGGGACTAGCGGGCAGTGAGCAGTTCTTC,CASSPPGLAGSEQFF
TRBD1,TRBJ2-3,few,TRBV24-1,TGTGCCACCGGACAGGGCATCCCAGATACGCAGTATTTT,CATGQGIPDTQYF
TRBD1,TRBJ2-7,many,TRBV7-9,TGTGCCAGCAGCCCCACAGGGGGCGCAGACTACGAGCAGTACTTC,CASSPTGGADYEQYF
-,TRBJ1-4,few,TRBV6-5,TGTGCCAGCAGTTACAGGGGAGATGAAAAACTGTTTTTT,CASSYRGDEKLFF
TRBD1,TRBJ2-3,-,TRBV5-1,TGCGCCAGCAGACACCAGACAGGGAACACAGATACGCAGTATTTT,CASRHQTGNTDTQYF
TRBD1,TRBJ2-5,few,TRBV27,TGTGCCAGCCCCGGTGGGACAGACGACCCACGGACCCAGTACTTC,CASPGGTDDPRTQYF
-,TRBJ2-7,-,TRBV2,TGTGCCAGCAGTGAAAGGGCCGAGCAGTACTTC,CASSERAEQYF
-,TRBJ2-5,few,TRBV12-3/TRBV12-4,TGTGCCAGCACCGGCCGAGAGACCCAGTACTTC,CASTGRETQYF